At least ten counts were recorded for the clone carrying this T cell receptor beta chain. Its cognate antigen is unknown. TCRdb analysed the reads with MiXCR anew, one entry per CDR3 protein. The sample has a few hundred thousand distinct CDR3 sequences; roughly 15% are singletons. This sample is drawn from a study of T cell repertoires in cytomegalovirus infection. Across the whole study: Signatures in public TCR beta sequences pointed to both CMV infection and matching HLA type. Overall study findings and caveats: Individuals carrying CMV plus the relevant HLA were identified by cumulative frequency of public TCR beta families. CMV-specific HLA-C-restricted TCR beta clonotypes dominated the ex vivo response.

The germline V and J ends were trimmed by 6 bases and 2 bases, with 4 bases remaining between them. The CDR3 contains 11 residues. Germline CDR1 is LGHDT and CDR2 is YNNKEL (reference sequence). V gene TRBV3-1 combines with J gene TRBJ1-2; D is uncertain. This TCR was recovered from a human donor in good health (CMV status not recorded). Some clones in this sample may be carry-over from other donors' samples. Sequencing was carried out using PBMCs. CDR3 nucleotide sequence: TGTGCCAGCAGTCAAAACTATGGCTACACCTTC. As protein: CASSQNYGYTF.